Shown below are 10 T cell receptor beta chains from a single sample sequenced in a study of blood T cell repertoires in COVID-19 (dated by TCRdb to 2018 to 2021). The method was the immunoSEQ multiplex PCR assay. The immuneACCESS repertoire file appears here via TCRdb, limited to in-frame rearrangements. These files lack a portion of the clones; in checked studies, under half of the deficit traces to unresolved V genes, and the cause of the others is not known. In this sample the table shows fewer than 130,000 clones, roughly nine tenths of which occur a single time. The ten largest clones take up about 30% of the sample. The sample comprised peripheral blood. Every receptor here comes from a woman aged 80 or over with acute or convalescent COVID-19.

This rearrangement joins TRBV7-2 to TRBJ2-3, with 7 bases fitting TRBD2. Germline V gives CDR1 SGHTA, CDR2 FQGNSA. Trimming removed 5 bases from V and 4 bases from J; junction bases left unmatched: 21. CDR3 length equals 19 residues. The CDR3 DNA sequence: TGTGCCAGCAGCCCGACTAGCAGACGTATAAGTTTTGGCTCAGATACGCAGTATTTT. This codes for CASSPTSRRISFGSDTQYF.

This clone came up a few times. The chain uses TRBV5-5 and TRBJ2-7; 8 bases line up with TRBD2. The V gene end was trimmed by 1 base and the J gene end by 0 bases; junction bases not matched to a gene: 12. Germline V gives CDR1 SGHKS, CDR2 YYEKEE (reference sequence). This CDR3 is 18 amino acids long. The CDR3 DNA sequence: TGTGCCAGCAGCTTGCTTGGTCTAGCGGGCTCGACCTCCTACGAGCAGTACTTC. Translation: CASSLLGLAGSTSYEQYF.

This chain uses TRBV9 with TRBJ2-1; no reliable D call. CDR1 is SGDLS, CDR2 YYNGEE, per germline. This CDR3 region has 15 residues. V lost 0 bases, J lost 6 bases, and 13 bases lay in between. CDR3 coding DNA: TGTGCCAGCAGCGTAGGTCAGTCACAAACCAATGAGCAGTTCTTC. Its protein product is CASSVGQSQTNEQFF. Complete variable domain (other parts from reference TRBV9 and TRBJ2-1): DSGVTQTPKHLITATGQRVTLRCSPRSGDLSVYWYQQSLDQGLQFLIQYYNGEERAKGNILERFSAQQFPDLHSELNLSSLELGDSALYFCASSVGQSQTNEQFFGPGTRLTVL.

The V gene is TRBV2, the J gene TRBJ2-1, with D perhaps matching TRBD1 (5 bases). The germline gives CDR1 SNHLY, CDR2 FYNNEI. V lost 10 bases and J 5 bases, leaving 9 bases between the germline ends. This CDR3 contains 11 residues. The CDR3 DNA follows: TGTGCCACCGCGACAGACAATGAGCAGTTCTTC. It is translated as CATATDNEQFF.

The chain links TRBV6-5 to TRBJ1-6; D call uncertain. Trimming shortened V by 6 bases and J by 3 bases, and 12 bases separated the two germline ends. Germline lookup yields CDR1 MNHEY and CDR2 SVGAGI. The CDR3 sequence is 15 residues long. CDR3 amino acids: CASSSTQFYNSPLHF. CDR3 nucleotide sequence: TGTGCCAGCAGCTCTACACAGTTCTATAATTCACCCCTCCACTTT.

The chain couples TRBV13 to TRBJ1-4; TRBD1 matches 7 bases. The length of the CDR3 is 14 residues. Germline V CDR1 and CDR2: PRHDT, FYEKMQ (reference sequence). V shed 2 bases, J shed 8 bases, and the junction held 5 bases outside the gene matches. The DNA of the CDR3 is TGTGCCAGCAGCTTAAGACAGGGCGGAGAAAAACTGTTTTTT. Translated, it gives CASSLRQGGEKLFF.

The chain carries TRBV27 and TRBJ2-3, with D possibly being TRBD1 (5 bases). The CDR3 contains 19 residues. V shed 8 bases and J shed 4 bases, with 31 bases lying between them. Looked up from germline, CDR1 is MNHEY and CDR2 is SMNVEV (reference sequence). The CDR3, as DNA: TGTGCCAGCCAAAATCAGGGTAATTCCCGGTCCGTGGGATCAGATACGCAGTATTTT. It translates to CASQNQGNSRSVGSDTQYF.

With regard to this clone: At the DNA level, this CDR3 is encoded by other sequences in the same sample as well. This rearrangement joins TRBV11-3 to TRBJ1-3, with 9 bases matching TRBD1. J gave up 2 bases and V 5 bases, and 4 bases lay outside the gene matches. The CDR3 spans 15 residues. Germline CDR1 and CDR2: SGHNT and YENEEA. CDR3 sequence reads: CASSPGQGPGNTIYF. The CDR3 nucleotides read TGTGCCAGCAGCCCCGGACAGGGGCCTGGAAACACCATATATTTT.

The rearrangement uses TRBV2 and TRBJ2-5; a weak D match, TRBD1 (6 bases). The CDR3 sequence is 14 residues long. Per germline, CDR1 SNHLY and CDR2 FYNNEI. V lost 6 bases and J lost 1, with 12 bases in between. The CDR3 region has the DNA TGTGCCAGCAGAGCAGACAGGTTCCAAGAGACCCAGTACTTC. Residues: CASRADRFQETQYF.

This chain connects TRBV30 to TRBJ1-5, with D possibly being TRBD1 (5 bases). Trimming pared 5 bases from V and 5 bases from J, leaving 13 bases between. Germline CDR1 reads GTSNPN; CDR2 reads SVGIG (reference sequence). This CDR3 has 13 amino acids. The DNA for the CDR3 is TGTGCCTGGGGTGGGGGGTTCCATCAGCCCCAGCATTTT. Translating gives CAWGGGFHQPQHF.